This T cell receptor beta chain was sequenced for a study of shared clonotypes between healthy human individuals (dated by TCRdb to between 2020 and 2021). About the study as a whole: The cohort comprised a couple of women and a few men aged 18 to 49 years. For each donor, CD4 naive and CD4 memory were each given three plates, CD8 naive was given two plates, and CD8 memory was given one plate. Blood TCR repertoires of five healthy adults were deeply sequenced to estimate repertoire size and the extent of clonotype sharing between individuals. To increase sequencing depth and limit assay-specific biases, different laboratories used diverse techniques to prepare libraries and sequence TCR repertoires. Between about 0.9 and 10 billion PBMCs per donor were obtained by leukapheresis.

Donors were healthy HIV-negative adults with no recently reported acute infections or vaccinations. Only Caucasian adults living in Nashville, Tennessee, USA were represented among the donors. CD4+ T cells were enriched through magnetic negative selection, after which naive cells were positively selected on CD45RA and the remaining negative fraction served as the memory subset. Blood was obtained by leukapheresis, after which PBMCs were separated by Ficoll-Histopaque density gradient centrifugation and cryopreserved in liquid nitrogen vapor phase. Analytical flow cytometry was used to check the purity and quantity of each magnetically sorted T cell population. Genomic DNA was isolated from each sorted fraction and quantified by UV absorbance on a Nanodrop 2000c. Using the deep immunoSEQ assay, TCR CDR3 regions were amplified from genomic DNA by multiplex PCR. For each cell subset, the extracted genomic DNA was distributed evenly across all wells of several immunoSEQ 96-well plates, and each plate served as one replicate. Each replicate PCR for sorted subsets received approximately 200 ng genomic DNA, equal to 28,000 or so T cell genomes. Purified libraries were measured with a Qubit 3.0 fluorometer, size-checked on a Bioanalyzer 2100, and measured again with the KAPA Library Quantification kit. Each immunoSEQ 96-well plate was sequenced on its own single-read 150-cycle Illumina NextSeq 550 flow cell. In the source study's methods: Because the immunoSEQ output included only junctional sequences and no quality scores, the filtering could not be the same as the filtering used for full-length reads. To assign V/J genes and CDR3, sequences were annotated using PyIR, a Python wrapper for IgBLAST v1.9, with IMGT germline references. Any read was removed if the V/J assignment was weak (E-value above 1e-6), the CDR3 was missing, or the read contained stop codons, out-of-frame junctions, or ambiguous translated residues. V3J clonotypes were defined as sequences sharing the same inferred V gene, J gene, and CDR3 amino acid sequence. To compute the percentage overlap between repertoires, the number of shared unique clonotypes was divided by the size of the smaller repertoire. Three approaches were used to assess repertoire richness: RTK rarefaction, the Chao1 estimator, and Recon v2.1 estimates of unobserved clonotypes. OLGA was used to compute generation probabilities for all TCRbeta clonotypes that the gDNA method yielded from a few donors. The source is immuneACCESS, and TCRdb retained only in-frame sequences with V and J called. Part of the clones is not carried over; for the studies checked, unresolved V genes explain less than half of this, and the remainder is unexplained. The V and J calls and the clone size are those of that table, but D and trimming were determined from the DNA. The sample has more than 2,000,000 clones on record, over 90% of them singletons. 0.39% of the sample is held by the ten biggest clonotypes.

Findings and caveats that apply to the study as a whole: Compared with non-shared clonotypes, clonotypes shared by all four sorted-subset donors had higher generation probabilities. Estimated clonotype richness was generally larger for naive than for memory subsets. Sampling was restricted to blood, and TCR repertoires in tissue are likely to differ from TCR repertoires in blood. Based on pairwise subsampling, the degree of clonotype sharing among donors was expected to be affected by sequencing depth. Incomplete sequencing was indicated by rarefaction of sorted-subset datasets, despite the large sequencing depth. Sharing across a few donors was observed for approximately 5% of naive CD4, less than 4% of naive CD8, over 2% of memory CD4, and less than 0.45% of memory CD8 clonotypes. The small number of donors limited the genetic and exposure-history diversity represented.

For this chain, trimming is 4 bases at the V end and 9 bases at the J end, and the number of junction bases without a gene match is 4. The germline V gene yields SGHRS for CDR1 and YFSETQ for CDR2. The CDR3 holds 14 amino acids from the cysteine to the phenylalanine. The read is trimmed to its CDR3 DNA, 42 bases read in frame from base 1. As concerns this clone: Its target antigen remains unknown. No quality values exist for individual bases; no much larger clone is one base distant.

This sequence originates from a man younger than 30 in good health. Some clones in this sample may be carry-over from other donors' samples. The sequence links TRBV5-1 to TRBJ2-1, with 13 central nucleotides matching TRBD2. What was sequenced was naive CD4+ T cells from PBMCs. The cell subset or site label for this specimen denotes: CD45RA+ positively selected. CDR3 loop: CASSTGLAGVEQFF. The DNA sequence reads TGCGCCAGCAGCACCGGACTAGCGGGAGTTGAGCAGTTCTTC. The entire variable domain, with the stretches around the CDR3 drawn from the reference TRBV5-1 and TRBJ2-1 proteins, is KAGVTQTPRYLIKTRGQQVTLSCSPISGHRSVSWYQQTPGQGLQFLFEYFSETQRNKGNFPGRFSGRQFSNSRSEMNVSTLELGDSALYLCASSTGLAGVEQFFGPGTRLTVL.